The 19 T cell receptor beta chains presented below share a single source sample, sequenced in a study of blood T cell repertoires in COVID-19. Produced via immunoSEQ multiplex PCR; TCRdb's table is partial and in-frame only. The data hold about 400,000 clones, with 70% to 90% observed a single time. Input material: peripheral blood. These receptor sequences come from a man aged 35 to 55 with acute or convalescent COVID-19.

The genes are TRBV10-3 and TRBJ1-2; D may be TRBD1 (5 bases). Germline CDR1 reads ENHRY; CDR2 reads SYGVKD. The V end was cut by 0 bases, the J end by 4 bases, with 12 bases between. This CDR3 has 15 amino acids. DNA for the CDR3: TGTGCCATCAGTGAGTCGGGGGGACTGACCTATGGCTACACCTTC. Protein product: CAISESGGLTYGYTF.

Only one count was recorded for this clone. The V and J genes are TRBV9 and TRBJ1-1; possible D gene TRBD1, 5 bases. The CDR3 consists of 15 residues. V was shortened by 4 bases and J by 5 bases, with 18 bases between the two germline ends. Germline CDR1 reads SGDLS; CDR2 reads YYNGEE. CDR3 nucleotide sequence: TGTGCCAGCAGCACTCGCCCCGGGGGGAGTACTGAAGCTTTCTTT. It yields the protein CASSTRPGGSTEAFF.

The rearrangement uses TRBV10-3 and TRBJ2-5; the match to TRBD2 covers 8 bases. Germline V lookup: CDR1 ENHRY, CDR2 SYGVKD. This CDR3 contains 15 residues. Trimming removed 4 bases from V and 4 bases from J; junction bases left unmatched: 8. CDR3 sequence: CAISVGSGKGETQYF. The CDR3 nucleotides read TGTGCCATCAGTGTCGGTAGCGGGAAGGGAGAGACCCAGTACTTC.

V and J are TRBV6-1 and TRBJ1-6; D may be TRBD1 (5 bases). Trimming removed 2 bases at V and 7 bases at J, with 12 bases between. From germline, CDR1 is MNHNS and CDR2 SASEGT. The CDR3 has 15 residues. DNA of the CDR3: TGTGCCAGCAGTGAACGCGGGGGTGCCAATTCACCCCTCCACTTT. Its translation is CASSERGGANSPLHF.

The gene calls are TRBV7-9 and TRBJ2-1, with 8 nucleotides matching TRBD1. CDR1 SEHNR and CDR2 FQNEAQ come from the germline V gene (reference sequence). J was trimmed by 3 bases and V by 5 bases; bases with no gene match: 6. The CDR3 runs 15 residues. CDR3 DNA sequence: TGTGCCAGCAGCGCCGGACAGGGAGACTACAATGAGCAGTTCTTC. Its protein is CASSAGQGDYNEQFF. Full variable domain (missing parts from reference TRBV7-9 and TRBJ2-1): DTGVSQNPRHKITKRGQNVTFRCDPISEHNRLYWYRQTLGQGPEFLTYFQNEAQLEKSRLLSDRFSAERPKGSFSTLEIQRTEQGDSAMYLCASSAGQGDYNEQFFGPGTRLTVL.

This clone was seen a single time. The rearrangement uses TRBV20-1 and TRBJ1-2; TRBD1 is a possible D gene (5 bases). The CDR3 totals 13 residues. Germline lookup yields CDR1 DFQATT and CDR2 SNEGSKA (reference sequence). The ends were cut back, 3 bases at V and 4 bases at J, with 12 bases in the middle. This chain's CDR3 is CSASTTDGYGYTF. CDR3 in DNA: TGCAGTGCTAGTACGACAGATGGCTATGGCTACACCTTC.

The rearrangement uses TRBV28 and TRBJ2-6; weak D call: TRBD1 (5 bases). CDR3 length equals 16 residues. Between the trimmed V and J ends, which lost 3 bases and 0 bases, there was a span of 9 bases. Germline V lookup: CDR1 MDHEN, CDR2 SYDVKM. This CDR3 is CASSLDNYSGANVLTF. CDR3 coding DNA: TGTGCCAGCAGTTTGGACAATTACTCTGGGGCCAACGTCCTGACTTTC. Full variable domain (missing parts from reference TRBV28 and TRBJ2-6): DVKVTQSSRYLVKRTGEKVFLECVQDMDHENMFWYRQDPGLGLRLIYFSYDVKMKEKGDIPEGYSVSREKKERFSLILESASTNQTSMYLCASSLDNYSGANVLTFGAGSRLTVL.

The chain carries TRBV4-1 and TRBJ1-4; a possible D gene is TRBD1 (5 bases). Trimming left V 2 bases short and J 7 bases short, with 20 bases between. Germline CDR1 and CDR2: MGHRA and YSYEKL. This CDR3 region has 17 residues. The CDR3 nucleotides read TGCGCCAGCAGCCAAAGCCAGGGCCTCGAAAGATTTGAAAAACTGTTTTTT. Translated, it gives CASSQSQGLERFEKLFF.

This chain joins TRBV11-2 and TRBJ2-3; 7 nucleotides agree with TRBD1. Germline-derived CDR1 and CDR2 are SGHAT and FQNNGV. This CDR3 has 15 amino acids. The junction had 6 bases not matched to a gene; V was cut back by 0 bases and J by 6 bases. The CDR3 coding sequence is TGTGCCAGCAGCTTAGACCACAGGGGCGTGGATACGCAGTATTTT. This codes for CASSLDHRGVDTQYF.

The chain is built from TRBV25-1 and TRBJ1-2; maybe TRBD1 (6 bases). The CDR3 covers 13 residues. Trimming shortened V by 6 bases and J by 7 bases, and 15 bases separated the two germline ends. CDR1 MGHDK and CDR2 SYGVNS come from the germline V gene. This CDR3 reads CASSARTAGGYTF. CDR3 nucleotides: TGTGCCAGCAGCGCCCGGACAGCCGGTGGCTACACCTTC.

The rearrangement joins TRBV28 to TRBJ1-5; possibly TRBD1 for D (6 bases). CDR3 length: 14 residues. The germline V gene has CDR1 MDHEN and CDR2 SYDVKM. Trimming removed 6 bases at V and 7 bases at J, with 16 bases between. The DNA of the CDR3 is TGTGCCAGCAGCCTGGACAGCGGAAGCCAGCCCCAGCATTTT. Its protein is CASSLDSGSQPQHF. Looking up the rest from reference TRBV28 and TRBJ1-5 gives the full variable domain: DVKVTQSSRYLVKRTGEKVFLECVQDMDHENMFWYRQDPGLGLRLIYFSYDVKMKEKGDIPEGYSVSREKKERFSLILESASTNQTSMYLCASSLDSGSQPQHFGDGTRLSIL.

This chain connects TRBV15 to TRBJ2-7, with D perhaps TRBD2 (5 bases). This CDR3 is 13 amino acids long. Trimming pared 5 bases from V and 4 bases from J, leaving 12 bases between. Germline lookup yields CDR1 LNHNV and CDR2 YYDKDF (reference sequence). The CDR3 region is CATSSPGFYEQYF. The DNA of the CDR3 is TGTGCCACCAGCTCACCGGGGTTTTACGAGCAGTACTTC.

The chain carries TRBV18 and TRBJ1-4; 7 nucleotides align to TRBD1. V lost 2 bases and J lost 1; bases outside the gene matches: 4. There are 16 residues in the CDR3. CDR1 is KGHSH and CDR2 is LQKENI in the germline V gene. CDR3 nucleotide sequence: TGTGCCAGCTCACCAAGCAGGGGGGTAACTAATGAAAAACTGTTTTTT. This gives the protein CASSPSRGVTNEKLFF.

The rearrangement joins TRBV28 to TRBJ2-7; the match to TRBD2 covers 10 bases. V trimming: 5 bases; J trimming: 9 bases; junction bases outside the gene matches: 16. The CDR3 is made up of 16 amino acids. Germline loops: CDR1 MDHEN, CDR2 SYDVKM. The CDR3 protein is CASSIPSGGPFGAQYF. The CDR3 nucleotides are TGTGCCAGCAGTATACCTAGCGGGGGACCCTTCGGGGCGCAGTACTTC.

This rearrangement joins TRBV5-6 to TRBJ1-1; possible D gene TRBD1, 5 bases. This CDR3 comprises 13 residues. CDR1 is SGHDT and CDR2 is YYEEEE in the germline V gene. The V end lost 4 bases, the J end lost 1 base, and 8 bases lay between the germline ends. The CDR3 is CASSRQGNTEAFF. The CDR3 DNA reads TGTGCCAGCAGCCGCCAGGGGAACACTGAAGCTTTCTTT.

For the CDR3, the DNA is TGTGCCAGCAGCTTAGACAGGGGAAGCACAGATACGCAGTATTTT. The encoded protein is CASSLDRGSTDTQYF. The genes are TRBV7-2 and TRBJ2-3, with TRBD1 matching over 7 bases. This CDR3 is 15 amino acids long. CDR1 SGHTA and CDR2 FQGNSA come from the germline V gene. Trimming cost V 1 base and J 0 bases; bases outside gene matches: 1.

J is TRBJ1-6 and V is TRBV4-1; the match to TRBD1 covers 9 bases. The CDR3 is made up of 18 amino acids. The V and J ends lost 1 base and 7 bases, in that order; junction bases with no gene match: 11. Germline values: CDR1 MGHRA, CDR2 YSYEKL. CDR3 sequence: CASSQGRRTGENNSPLHF. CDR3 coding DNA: TGCGCCAGCAGCCAAGGACGCCGGACAGGGGAAAACAATTCACCCCTCCACTTT.

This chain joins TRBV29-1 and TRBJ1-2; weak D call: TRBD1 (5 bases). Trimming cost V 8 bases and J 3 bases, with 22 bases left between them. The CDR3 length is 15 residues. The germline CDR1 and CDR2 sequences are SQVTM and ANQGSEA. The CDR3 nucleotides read TGCAGCATATGCCGACAGACGGGCCCCCACTATGGCTACACCTTC. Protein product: CSICRQTGPHYGYTF.

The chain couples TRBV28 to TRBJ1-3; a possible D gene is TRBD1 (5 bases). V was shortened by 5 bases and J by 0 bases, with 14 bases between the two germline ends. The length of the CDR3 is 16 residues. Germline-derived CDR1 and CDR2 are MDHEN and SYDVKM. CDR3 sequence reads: CASSHRQQISGNTIYF. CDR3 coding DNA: TGTGCCAGCAGTCATAGACAGCAAATCTCTGGAAACACCATATATTTT. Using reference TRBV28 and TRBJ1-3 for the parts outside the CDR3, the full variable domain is DVKVTQSSRYLVKRTGEKVFLECVQDMDHENMFWYRQDPGLGLRLIYFSYDVKMKEKGDIPEGYSVSREKKERFSLILESASTNQTSMYLCASSHRQQISGNTIYFGEGSWLTVV.